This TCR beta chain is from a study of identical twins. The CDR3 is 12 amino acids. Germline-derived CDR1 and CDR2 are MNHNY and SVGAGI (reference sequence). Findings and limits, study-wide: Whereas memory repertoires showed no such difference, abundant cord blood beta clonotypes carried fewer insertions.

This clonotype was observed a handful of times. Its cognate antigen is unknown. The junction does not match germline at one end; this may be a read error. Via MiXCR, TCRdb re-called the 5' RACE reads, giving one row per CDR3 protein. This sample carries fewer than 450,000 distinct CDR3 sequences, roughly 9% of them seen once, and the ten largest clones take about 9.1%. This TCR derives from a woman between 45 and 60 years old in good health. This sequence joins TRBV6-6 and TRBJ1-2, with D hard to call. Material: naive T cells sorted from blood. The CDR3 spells CASSTTKYGYTF. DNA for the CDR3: TGTGCCAGCAGTACCACTAAGTATGGCTACACCTTC.